The clone carrying this T cell receptor (beta chain) was seen many times. This record comes from a study of low-dose radiotherapy and immunotherapy resistance in tumors. Germline V gives CDR1 KGHDR, CDR2 SFDVKD. With 5 bases removed from V and 8 bases from J, the gap between germline ends came to 18 bases. This CDR3 has 15 residues. Both a constant-region primer and a V-primer adapter served to amplify TCRs across roughly 22 PCR cycles. TCRdb passed the reads through MiXCR, listing each CDR3 protein once. The sample includes about 52,000 distinct CDR3 sequences, approximately 35% of them seen just once. As for time point: after trial treatment. Specified treatment: LDRT plus nivolumab, ipilimumab, low-dose cyclophosphamide and aspirin (RACIN trial).

The gene calls are TRBV24-1 and TRBJ2-1, with D possibly being TRBD2 (6 bases). Sequences were derived from PBMCs, sampled after low-dose radiotherapy plus immunotherapy. The receptor's source is a male donor with rectosigmoid adenocarcinoma. In DNA, the CDR3 is TGTGCCACCAGTGTCGGCGGGATGGGTGAGCATGAGCAGTTCTTC. Residues: CATSVGGMGEHEQFF.